This TCR beta chain derives from a study of T cell changes during pregnancy in multiple sclerosis (dated by TCRdb to between 2018 and 2020). Describing the broader study: Changes in the T cell repertoire over the course of pregnancy were examined in this study in women with multiple sclerosis.

Library method: the immunoSEQ multiplex PCR assay. TCRdb obtained this table from immuneACCESS and retained in-frame rearrangements with V and J assigned. These tables miss some clones; where compared with another copy, unresolved V genes account for less than half of the shortfall, and the remainder is unexplained. The sample has fewer than 40,000 clones on record, roughly 90% of them singletons. About 4.8% of the sample is in the top ten clones. This clone has only one observation. Its cognate antigen has yet to be identified. The sample holds no much larger clone one base away, and base qualities are not on file. Trimmed from V: 6 bases; trimmed from J: 6 bases; junction bases lacking a gene match: 6. CDR1 and CDR2, per the germline V gene (reference sequence), are SEHNR and FQNEAQ. The CDR3 covers 14 residues, taking in both the cysteine and the phenylalanine. Solely the CDR3 DNA is kept, with 42 bases framed from the first base.

The origin of this receptor is a female donor with multiple sclerosis, enrolled in a pregnancy study. The chain is assembled from TRBV7-9 and TRBJ1-4, with TRBD1 matching 8 junction bases. The sequences come from CD8+ T cells from peripheral blood mononuclear cells, collected in the first trimester of pregnancy. CDR3 region: CASSLTGGDEKLFF. The nucleotide sequence reads as follows: TGTGCCAGCAGTTTAACAGGGGGGGATGAAAAACTGTTTTTT. When the CDR3 is completed using the reference TRBV7-9 and TRBJ1-4 genes on either side, the full variable domain is DTGVSQNPRHKITKRGQNVTFRCDPISEHNRLYWYRQTLGQGPEFLTYFQNEAQLEKSRLLSDRFSAERPKGSFSTLEIQRTEQGDSAMYLCASSLTGGDEKLFFGSGTQLSVL.